This TCR beta chain was identified in a study of blood T cells in healthy people across ages. Donors were systemically healthy Caucasian individuals from Russia aged 6 to 90 years. A second PCR, run for about 7 to 11 cycles, used a sample-barcoded 5' primer plus a J-beta primer mix. Each cDNA molecule was tagged by a template-switch adaptor that had 12 random nucleotides. TCRdb re-called the 5' RACE reads through MiXCR, storing one row per CDR3 protein. The repertoire has 900,000 to 950,000 distinct CDR3 sequences, about 28% of them found once; the top ten carry roughly 10%. This sample also appeared in a second study, on T cells of mothers and their children. As that report states: Thymic selection molds TCR recombination products alike in related and unrelated pairs. Researchers report slightly higher, though non-significant, overlap in related mother-child pairs than in unrelated pairs.

Sequencing was done on a sample of blood. This TCR came from a middle-aged woman in good health.

DNA for the CDR3: TGTGCCAGCAGCAGAACCTGGGACAGGGATTCACCCCTCCACTTT. Protein: CASSRTWDRDSPLHF. This chain uses TRBV5-5 with TRBJ1-6; 9 bases match TRBD1. The CDR3 spans 15 residues. Germline loops: CDR1 SGHKS, CDR2 YYEKEE (reference sequence). After removal of 4 bases from V and 8 bases from J, the junction contained 7 bases not matched to a gene.